Here is one TCR beta chain with its context. What it binds is unknown. This entry comes from a study of cytomegalovirus exposure and HLA in healthy donors. This CDR3 is 13 amino acids long. Trimming cost V 6 bases and J 5 bases; bases outside gene matches: 5. In germline, CDR1 is MNHNS, CDR2 SASEGT. In the PCR, 60 Vbeta and 13 Jbeta primers were used. Sequencing was performed with immunoSEQ multiplex PCR; in TCRdb, only in-frame clones are kept and a portion is missing. Among about 200,000 clones, about 77% were seen once, and the ten largest hold nearly 3%. Whole-study findings and limits: In a later analysis, a missense DCLRE1C variant was linked to TCR beta V- and J-gene trimming.

This clonotype was obtained from a woman in her 30s in good health and CMV-seronegative. The chain uses TRBV6-1 and TRBJ2-7; 9 bases are shared with TRBD2. Sequencing was done on a sample of PBMCs. The DNA of the CDR3 is TGTGCCAGCAGGAGGAGACTAGCGGACGAGCAGTACTTC. It yields the protein CASRRRLADEQYF.